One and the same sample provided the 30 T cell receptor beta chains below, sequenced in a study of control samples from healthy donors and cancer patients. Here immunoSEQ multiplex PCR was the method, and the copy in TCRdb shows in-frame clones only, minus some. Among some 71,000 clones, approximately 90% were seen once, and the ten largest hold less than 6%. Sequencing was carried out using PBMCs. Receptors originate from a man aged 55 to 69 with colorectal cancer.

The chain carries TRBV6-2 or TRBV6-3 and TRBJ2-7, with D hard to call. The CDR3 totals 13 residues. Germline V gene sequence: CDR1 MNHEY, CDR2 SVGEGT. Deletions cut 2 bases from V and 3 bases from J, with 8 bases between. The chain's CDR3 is CASSYTDYYEQYF. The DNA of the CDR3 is TGTGCCAGCAGTTACACGGATTACTACGAGCAGTACTTC.

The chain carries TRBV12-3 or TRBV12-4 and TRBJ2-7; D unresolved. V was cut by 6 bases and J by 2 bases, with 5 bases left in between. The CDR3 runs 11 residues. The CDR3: CASSSTYEQYF. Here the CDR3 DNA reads TGTGCCAGCAGCTCTACCTACGAGCAGTACTTC.

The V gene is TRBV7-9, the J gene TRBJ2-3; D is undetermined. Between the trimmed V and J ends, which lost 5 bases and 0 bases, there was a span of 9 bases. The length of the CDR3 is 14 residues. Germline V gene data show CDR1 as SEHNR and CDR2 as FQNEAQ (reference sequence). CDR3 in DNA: TGTGCCAGCAGCGCCGACGGTAGCACAGATACGCAGTATTTT. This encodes CASSADGSTDTQYF.

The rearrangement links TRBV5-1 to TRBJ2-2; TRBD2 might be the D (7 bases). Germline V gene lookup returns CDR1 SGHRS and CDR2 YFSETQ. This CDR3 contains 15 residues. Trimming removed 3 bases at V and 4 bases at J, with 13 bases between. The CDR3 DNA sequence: TGCGCCAGCAGCTCCGGTAGGGGGGGCACCGGGGAGCTGTTTTTT. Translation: CASSSGRGGTGELFF. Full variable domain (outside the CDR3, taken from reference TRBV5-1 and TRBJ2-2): KAGVTQTPRYLIKTRGQQVTLSCSPISGHRSVSWYQQTPGQGLQFLFEYFSETQRNKGNFPGRFSGRQFSNSRSEMNVSTLELGDSALYLCASSSGRGGTGELFFGEGSRLTVL.

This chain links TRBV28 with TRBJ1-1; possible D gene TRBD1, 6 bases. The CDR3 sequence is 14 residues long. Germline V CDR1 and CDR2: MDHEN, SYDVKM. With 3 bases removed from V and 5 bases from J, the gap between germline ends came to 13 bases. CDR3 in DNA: TGTGCCAGCAGTTTCCACAGGGCGGGAACTGAAGCTTTCTTT. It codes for CASSFHRAGTEAFF.

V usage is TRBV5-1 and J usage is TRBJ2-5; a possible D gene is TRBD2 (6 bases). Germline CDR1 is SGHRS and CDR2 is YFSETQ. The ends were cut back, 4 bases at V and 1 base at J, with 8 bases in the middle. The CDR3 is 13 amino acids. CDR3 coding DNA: TGCGCCAGCAGCGGCGGGGCCCAAGAGACCCAGTACTTC. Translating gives CASSGGAQETQYF.

The CDR3, as DNA: TGTGCCACCGAGCGGGGGGCACTTTATAATGAGCAGTTCTTC. Translating it yields CATERGALYNEQFF. The rearrangement joins TRBV11-2 to TRBJ2-1, with TRBD2 matching over 9 bases. Looked up from germline, CDR1 is SGHAT and CDR2 is FQNNGV. With V trimmed by 10 bases and J by 7 bases, 11 bases remained unmatched. The CDR3 runs 14 residues.

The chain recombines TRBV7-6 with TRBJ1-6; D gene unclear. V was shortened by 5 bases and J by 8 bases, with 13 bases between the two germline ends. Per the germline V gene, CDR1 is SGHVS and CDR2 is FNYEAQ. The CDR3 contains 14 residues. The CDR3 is CASSQAGGDSPLHF. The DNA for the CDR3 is TGTGCCAGCAGCCAAGCTGGTGGGGATTCACCCCTCCACTTT.

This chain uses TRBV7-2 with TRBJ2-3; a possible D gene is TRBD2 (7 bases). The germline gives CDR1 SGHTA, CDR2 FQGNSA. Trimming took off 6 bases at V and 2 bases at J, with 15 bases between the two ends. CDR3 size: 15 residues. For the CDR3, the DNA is TGTGCCAGCAGAATAGGGGGGGGATTCACAGATACGCAGTATTTT. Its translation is CASRIGGGFTDTQYF.

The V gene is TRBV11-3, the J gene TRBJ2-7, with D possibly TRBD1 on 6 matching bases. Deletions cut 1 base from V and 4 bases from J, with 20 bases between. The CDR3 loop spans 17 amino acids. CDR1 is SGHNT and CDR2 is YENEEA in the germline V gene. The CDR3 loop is CASSLGSIGQRVYEQYF. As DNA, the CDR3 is TGTGCCAGCAGCTTAGGTAGTATCGGACAGAGAGTTTACGAGCAGTACTTC.

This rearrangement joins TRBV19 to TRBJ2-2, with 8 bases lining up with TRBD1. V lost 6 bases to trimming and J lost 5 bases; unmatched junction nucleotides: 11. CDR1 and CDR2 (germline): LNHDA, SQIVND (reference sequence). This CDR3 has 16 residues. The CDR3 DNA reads TGTGCCAGTAGCTACGGGACAGGACCCTTTACCGGGGAGCTGTTTTTT. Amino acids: CASSYGTGPFTGELFF.

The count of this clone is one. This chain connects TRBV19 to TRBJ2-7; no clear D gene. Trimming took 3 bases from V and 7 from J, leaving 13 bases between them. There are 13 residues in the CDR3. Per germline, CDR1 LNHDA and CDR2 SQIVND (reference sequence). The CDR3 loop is CASSIPGSAEQYF. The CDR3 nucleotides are TGTGCCAGTAGTATCCCCGGCTCGGCAGAGCAGTACTTC.

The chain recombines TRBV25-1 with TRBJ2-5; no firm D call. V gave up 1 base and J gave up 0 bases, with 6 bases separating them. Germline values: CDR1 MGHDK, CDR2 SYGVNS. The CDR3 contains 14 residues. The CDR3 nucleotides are TGTGCCAGCAGTGAATGGGCGGACCAAGAGACCCAGTACTTC. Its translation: CASSEWADQETQYF.

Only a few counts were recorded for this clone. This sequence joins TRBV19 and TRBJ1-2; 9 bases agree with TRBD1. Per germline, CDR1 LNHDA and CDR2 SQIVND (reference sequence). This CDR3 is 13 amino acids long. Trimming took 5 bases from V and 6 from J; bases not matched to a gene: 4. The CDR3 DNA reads TGTGCCAGTAGTGTCGGACAGGGGAATGGCTACACCTTC. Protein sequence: CASSVGQGNGYTF.

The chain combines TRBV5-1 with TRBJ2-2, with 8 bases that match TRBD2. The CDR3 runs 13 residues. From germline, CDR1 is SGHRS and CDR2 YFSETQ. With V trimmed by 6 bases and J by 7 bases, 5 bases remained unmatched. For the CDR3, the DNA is TGCGCCAGCACAGCGGGGGCCGGCGGGGAGCTGTTTTTT. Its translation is CASTAGAGGELFF.

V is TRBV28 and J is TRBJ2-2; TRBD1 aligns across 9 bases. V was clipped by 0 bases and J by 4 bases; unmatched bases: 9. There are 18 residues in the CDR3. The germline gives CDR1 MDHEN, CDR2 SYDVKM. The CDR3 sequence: CASSLWGGGQGSTGELFF. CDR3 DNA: TGTGCCAGCAGTTTATGGGGAGGGGGACAGGGTTCCACCGGGGAGCTGTTTTTT.

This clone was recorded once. Here the CDR3 reads CASSYFDGGTEAFF. The CDR3 DNA reads as TGTGCCAGCAGTTACTTCGACGGGGGCACTGAAGCTTTCTTT. The chain is built from TRBV6-2 or TRBV6-3 and TRBJ1-1, with D tentatively TRBD1 (5 bases). The CDR3 covers 14 residues. The ends were cut back, 1 base at V and 4 bases at J, with 10 bases in the middle. Per the germline V gene, CDR1 is MNHEY and CDR2 is SVGEGT.

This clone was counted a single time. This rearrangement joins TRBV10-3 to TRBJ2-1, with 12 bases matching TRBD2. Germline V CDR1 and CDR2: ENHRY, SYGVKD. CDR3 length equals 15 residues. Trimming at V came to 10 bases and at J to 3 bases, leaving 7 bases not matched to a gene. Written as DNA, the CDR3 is TGTGCCACCCGAAGACTAGCGGGGGACTACAATGAGCAGTTCTTC. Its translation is CATRRLAGDYNEQFF.

CDR3 loop: CASSRTSGGSYNEQFF. The CDR3 nucleotides read TGTGCCAGCAGTCGGACTAGCGGGGGCTCCTACAATGAGCAGTTCTTC. The gene calls are TRBV2 and TRBJ2-1; 13 positions agree with TRBD2. CDR1 and CDR2 (germline): SNHLY, FYNNEI. After removal of 5 bases from V and 0 bases from J, the junction contained 1 base not matched to a gene. This CDR3 contains 16 residues.

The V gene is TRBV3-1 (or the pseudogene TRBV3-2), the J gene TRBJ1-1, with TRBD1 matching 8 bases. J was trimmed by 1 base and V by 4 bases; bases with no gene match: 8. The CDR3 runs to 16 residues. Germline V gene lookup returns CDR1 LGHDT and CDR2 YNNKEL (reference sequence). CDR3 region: CASSPADRGTNTEAFF. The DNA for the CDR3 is TGTGCCAGCAGCCCAGCTGACAGGGGAACGAACACTGAAGCTTTCTTT.

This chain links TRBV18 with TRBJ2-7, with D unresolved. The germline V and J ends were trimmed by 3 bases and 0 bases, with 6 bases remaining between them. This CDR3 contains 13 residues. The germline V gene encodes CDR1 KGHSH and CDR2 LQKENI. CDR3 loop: CASSPADSYEQYF. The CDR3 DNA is TGTGCCAGCTCACCCGCAGACTCCTACGAGCAGTACTTC.

CDR3 nucleotides: TGTGCCAGTAGTATGGAGGATTCCTCCTATAATTCACCCCTCCACTTT. Its protein product is CASSMEDSSYNSPLHF. This chain uses TRBV19 with TRBJ1-6, with no clear D. The ends were cut back, 3 bases at V and 0 bases at J, with 9 bases in the middle. The CDR3 spans 16 residues. The germline V gene has CDR1 LNHDA and CDR2 SQIVND (reference sequence).

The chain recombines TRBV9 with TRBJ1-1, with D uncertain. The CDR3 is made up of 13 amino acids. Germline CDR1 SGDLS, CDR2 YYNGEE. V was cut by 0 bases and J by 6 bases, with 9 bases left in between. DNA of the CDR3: TGTGCCAGCAGCGTAGCGGGTATGGCTGAAGCTTTCTTT. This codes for CASSVAGMAEAFF.

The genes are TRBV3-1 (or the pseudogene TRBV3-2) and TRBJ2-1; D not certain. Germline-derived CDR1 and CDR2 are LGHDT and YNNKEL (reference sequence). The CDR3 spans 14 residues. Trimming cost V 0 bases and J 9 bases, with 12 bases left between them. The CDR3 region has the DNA TGTGCCAGCAGCCAAGATAGCCCCTCCGGTGAGCAGTTCTTC. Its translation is CASSQDSPSGEQFF.

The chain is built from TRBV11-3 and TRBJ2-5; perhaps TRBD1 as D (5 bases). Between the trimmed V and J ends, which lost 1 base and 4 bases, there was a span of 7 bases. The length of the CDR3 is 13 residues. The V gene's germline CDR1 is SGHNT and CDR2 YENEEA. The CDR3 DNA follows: TGTGCCAGCAGCTTAGGCAGGGTAGAGACCCAGTACTTC. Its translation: CASSLGRVETQYF.

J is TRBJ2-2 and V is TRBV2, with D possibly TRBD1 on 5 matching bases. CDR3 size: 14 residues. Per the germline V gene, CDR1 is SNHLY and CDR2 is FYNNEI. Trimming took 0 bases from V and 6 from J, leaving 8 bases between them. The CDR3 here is CASSEALGPGELFF. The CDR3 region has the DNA TGTGCCAGCAGTGAAGCCTTGGGGCCCGGGGAGCTGTTTTTT.

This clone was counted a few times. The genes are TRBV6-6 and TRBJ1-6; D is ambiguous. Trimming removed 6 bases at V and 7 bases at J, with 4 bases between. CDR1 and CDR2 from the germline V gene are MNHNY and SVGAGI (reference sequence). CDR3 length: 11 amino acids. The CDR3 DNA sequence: TGTGCCAGCAGGGGAAATTCACCCCTCCACTTT. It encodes CASRGNSPLHF.

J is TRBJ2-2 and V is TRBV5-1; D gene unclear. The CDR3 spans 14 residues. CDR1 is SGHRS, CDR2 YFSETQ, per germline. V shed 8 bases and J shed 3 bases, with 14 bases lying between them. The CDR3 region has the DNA TGCGCCAGTCAGGTGACTTTGGACACCGGGGAGCTGTTTTTT. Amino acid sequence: CASQVTLDTGELFF.

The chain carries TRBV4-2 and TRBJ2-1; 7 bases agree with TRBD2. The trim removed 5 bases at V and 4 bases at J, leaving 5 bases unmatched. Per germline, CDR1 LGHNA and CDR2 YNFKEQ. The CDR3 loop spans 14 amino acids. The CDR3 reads CASSAGELYNEQFF. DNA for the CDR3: TGTGCCAGCAGCGCGGGGGAGCTTTACAATGAGCAGTTCTTC.

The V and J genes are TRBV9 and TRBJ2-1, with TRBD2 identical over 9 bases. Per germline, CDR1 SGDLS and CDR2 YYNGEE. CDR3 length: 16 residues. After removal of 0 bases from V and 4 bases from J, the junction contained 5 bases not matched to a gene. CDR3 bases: TGTGCCAGCAGCGTAGTGGCGGGGGGGCTATACAATGAGCAGTTCTTC. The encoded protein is CASSVVAGGLYNEQFF.